This T cell receptor beta chain emerged from a study of blood T cells in healthy people across ages. Overall study findings and caveats: Age showed a roughly linear inverse relationship with TCR beta diversity per million T cells. There was no known CMV status for donors, so expanded clonotype changes were possibly confounded.

V was pared by 2 bases and J by 4 bases, with 10 bases of the junction left unmatched. The CDR3 runs 17 residues. Per the germline V gene, CDR1 is SGHRS and CDR2 is YFSETQ. This clonotype turned up a few times. Its antigen remains unknown. Primed by a sample-barcoded 5' primer and a J-beta primer mix, a second PCR proceeded for roughly 6 to 12 cycles. Via MiXCR, TCRdb re-called the 5' RACE reads, giving one row per CDR3 protein. This sample has some 850,000 distinct CDR3 sequences, with roughly 24% found just once. This sample also belongs to another study, concerning T cells of mothers and their children. That work states: No clone of persistent microchimeric T cells was detected.

Sequencing input: blood. The source of this sequence is a boy younger than 18 in good health. J is TRBJ2-2 and V is TRBV5-1; the match to TRBD1 covers 8 bases. The DNA for the CDR3 is TGCGCCAGCAGCTTTTTCCCGGGACAGGCGGGCACCGGGGAGCTGTTTTTT. Translated: CASSFFPGQAGTGELFF.